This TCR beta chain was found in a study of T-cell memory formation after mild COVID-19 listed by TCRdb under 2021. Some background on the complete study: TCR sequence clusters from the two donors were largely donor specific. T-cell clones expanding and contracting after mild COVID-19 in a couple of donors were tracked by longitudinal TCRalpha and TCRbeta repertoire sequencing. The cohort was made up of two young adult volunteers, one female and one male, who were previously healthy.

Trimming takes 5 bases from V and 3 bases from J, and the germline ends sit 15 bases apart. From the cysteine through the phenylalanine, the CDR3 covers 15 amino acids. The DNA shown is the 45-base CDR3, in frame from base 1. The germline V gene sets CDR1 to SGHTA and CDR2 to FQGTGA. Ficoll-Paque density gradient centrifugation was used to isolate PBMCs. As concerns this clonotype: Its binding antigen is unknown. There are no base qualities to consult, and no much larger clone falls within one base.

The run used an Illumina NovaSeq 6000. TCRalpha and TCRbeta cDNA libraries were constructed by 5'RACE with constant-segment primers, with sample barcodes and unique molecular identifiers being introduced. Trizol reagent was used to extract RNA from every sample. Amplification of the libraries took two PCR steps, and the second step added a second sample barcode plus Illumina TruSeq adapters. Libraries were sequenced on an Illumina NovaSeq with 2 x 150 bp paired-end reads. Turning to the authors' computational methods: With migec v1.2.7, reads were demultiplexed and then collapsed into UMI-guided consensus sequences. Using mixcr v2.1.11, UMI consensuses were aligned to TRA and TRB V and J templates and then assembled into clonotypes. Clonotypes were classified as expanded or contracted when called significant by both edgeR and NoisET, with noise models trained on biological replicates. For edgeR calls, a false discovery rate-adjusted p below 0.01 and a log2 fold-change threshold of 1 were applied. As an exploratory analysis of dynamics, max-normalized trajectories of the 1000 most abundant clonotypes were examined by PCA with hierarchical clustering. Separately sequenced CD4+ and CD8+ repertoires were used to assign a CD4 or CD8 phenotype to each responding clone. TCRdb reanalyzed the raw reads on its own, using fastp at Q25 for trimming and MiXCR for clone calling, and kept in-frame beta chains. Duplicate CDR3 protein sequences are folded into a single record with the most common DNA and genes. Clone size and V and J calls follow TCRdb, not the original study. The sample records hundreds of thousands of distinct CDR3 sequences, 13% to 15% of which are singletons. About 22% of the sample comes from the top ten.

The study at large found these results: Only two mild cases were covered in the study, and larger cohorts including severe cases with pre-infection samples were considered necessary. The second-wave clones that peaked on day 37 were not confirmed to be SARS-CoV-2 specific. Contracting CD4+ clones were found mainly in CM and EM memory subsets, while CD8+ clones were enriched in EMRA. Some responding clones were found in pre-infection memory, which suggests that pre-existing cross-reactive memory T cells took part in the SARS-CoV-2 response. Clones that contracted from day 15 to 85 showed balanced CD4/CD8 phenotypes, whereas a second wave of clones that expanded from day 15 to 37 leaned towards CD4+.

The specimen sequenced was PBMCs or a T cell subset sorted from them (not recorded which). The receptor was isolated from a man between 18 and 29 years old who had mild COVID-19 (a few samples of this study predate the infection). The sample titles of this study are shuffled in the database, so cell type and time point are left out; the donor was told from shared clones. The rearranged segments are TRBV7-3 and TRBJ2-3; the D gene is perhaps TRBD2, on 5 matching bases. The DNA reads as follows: TGTGCCAGCAGCGAAGGTACGGGATCGACAGATACGCAGTATTTT. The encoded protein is CASSEGTGSTDTQYF.